The 18 T cell receptor beta chains reported below all come from one sample, sequenced in a study of cytomegalovirus exposure and HLA in healthy donors (dated by TCRdb to about 2017). The method behind the library was the immunoSEQ multiplex PCR assay. A mixture of 60 forward primers for TCR Vbeta segments and 13 reverse primers for TCR Jbeta segments was used in the multiplex PCR. Entries here come from immuneACCESS through TCRdb and include only in-frame sequences with V and J called. Some clones fail to appear in such tables; in the studies checked, an unresolved V gene covers under half of the shortfall, and the cause of the remainder is unknown. The table for this sample lists 120,000 to 150,000 clones; roughly 80% of them were counted only once. Of the sample, about 3.1% is held by the ten largest clones. The specimen sequenced was PBMCs. These receptors were collected from a man aged 35 to 55 in good health and CMV-seronegative.

There are a few counts of this clone. The chain uses TRBV11-3 and TRBJ1-2, with no clear D. The CDR3 length is 13 residues. The V and J ends lost 3 bases and 8 bases respectively, with 13 bases between them. CDR1 is SGHNT and CDR2 is YENEEA in the germline V gene. The CDR3: CASSFSGGYGYTF. The DNA for the CDR3 is TGTGCCAGCAGCTTTTCGGGCGGGTACGGCTACACCTTC.

The V and J genes are TRBV2 and TRBJ2-3, with unresolved D. The V gene's germline CDR1 is SNHLY and CDR2 FYNNEI. Trimming took 4 bases from V and 1 from J, leaving 6 bases between them. The CDR3 covers 13 residues. CDR3 sequence: CASSARGTDTQYF. The CDR3 DNA sequence: TGTGCCAGCAGTGCCCGGGGCACAGATACGCAGTATTTT.

This chain joins TRBV30 and TRBJ1-2; D is uncertain. Germline values: CDR1 GTSNPN, CDR2 SVGIG (reference sequence). Trimming removed 2 bases from V and 7 bases from J, with 17 bases in between. CDR3 size: 14 residues. CDR3 region: CAWSFGPSDAGYTF. In DNA form, the CDR3 reads TGTGCCTGGAGTTTCGGTCCAAGTGATGCTGGCTACACCTTC.

V and J are TRBV4-2 and TRBJ1-1; TRBD1 might be the D (6 bases). Germline lookup yields CDR1 LGHNA and CDR2 YNFKEQ. The CDR3 spans 13 residues. Trimming left V 4 bases short and J 2 bases short, with 8 bases between. The CDR3 DNA follows: TGTGCCAGCAGCCGTGGGGGCAACACTGAAGCTTTCTTT. It encodes CASSRGGNTEAFF.

This clone was counted a few times. The V call is TRBV5-1, the J call TRBJ2-2; 9 bases agree with TRBD1. This CDR3 is built from 15 residues. With V trimmed by 0 bases and J by 5 bases, 2 bases remained unmatched. Germline V gene lookup returns CDR1 SGHRS and CDR2 YFSETQ. Here the CDR3 reads CASSLDRGLTGELFF. CDR3 DNA sequence: TGCGCCAGCAGCTTGGACAGGGGGCTTACCGGGGAGCTGTTTTTT.

This clone was counted between two and nine times. This chain's CDR3 is CASSPSVNTEAFF. The CDR3 DNA follows: TGTGCCAGCTCACCATCTGTGAACACTGAAGCTTTCTTT. The rearrangement joins TRBV18 to TRBJ1-1; D not certain. The V end lost 2 bases, the J end lost 0 bases, and 4 bases lay between the germline ends. From germline, CDR1 is KGHSH and CDR2 LQKENI. This CDR3 comprises 13 residues.

V and J are TRBV7-6 and TRBJ1-1; 9 bases map to TRBD1. Trimming removed 5 bases from V and 4 bases from J; junction bases left unmatched: 8. The CDR3 has 15 amino acids. Per the germline V gene, CDR1 is SGHVS and CDR2 is FNYEAQ. The chain's CDR3 is CASSQQGAGTTEAFF. The DNA for the CDR3 is TGTGCCAGCAGCCAACAGGGGGCAGGAACCACTGAAGCTTTCTTT. Drawing the rest from reference TRBV7-6 and TRBJ1-1, the complete variable domain is GAGVSQSPRYKVTKRGQDVALRCDPISGHVSLYWYRQALGQGPEFLTYFNYEAQQDKSGLPNDRFSAERPEGSISTLTIQRTEQRDSAMYRCASSQQGAGTTEAFFGQGTRLTVV.

V and J are TRBV11-2 and TRBJ2-1; D remains ambiguous. Trimming took 0 bases from V and 6 from J, leaving 3 bases between them. Germline V gene lookup returns CDR1 SGHAT and CDR2 FQNNGV. This CDR3 is built from 12 residues. The CDR3 sequence: CASSLDLNEQFF. CDR3 nucleotides: TGTGCCAGCAGCTTAGACCTCAATGAGCAGTTCTTC.

This chain joins TRBV5-1 and TRBJ2-7; 7 positions match TRBD1. This CDR3 has 14 residues. The V segment lost 3 bases and the J segment 2 bases; nucleotides outside the gene matches: 5. Germline assignment: CDR1 SGHRS and CDR2 YFSETQ. CDR3 region: CASSSTGTTYEQYF. CDR3 DNA: TGCGCCAGCAGCTCGACAGGGACCACCTACGAGCAGTACTTC.

The chain recombines TRBV11-2 with TRBJ2-1; no definite D call. Germline CDR1 reads SGHAT; CDR2 reads FQNNGV. The CDR3 extends over 15 amino acids. Trimming removed 1 base at V and 4 bases at J, with 11 bases between. The CDR3: CASSLGSRSYNEQFF. CDR3 nucleotide sequence: TGTGCCAGCAGCTTAGGATCGAGGAGTTACAATGAGCAGTTCTTC.

The chain joins TRBV7-3 to TRBJ2-7, with D possibly being TRBD1 (5 bases). The CDR3 is 13 residues long. In germline, CDR1 is SGHTA, CDR2 FQGTGA. Trimming left V 4 bases short and J 2 bases short, with 9 bases between. In DNA form, the CDR3 reads TGTGCCAGCAGCTCTGACAGAACCTACGAGCAGTACTTC. It encodes CASSSDRTYEQYF.

In the case of this clone: Other nucleotide sequences in the sample specify the same CDR3. The rearrangement uses TRBV19 and TRBJ1-1; the D gene is possibly TRBD1 (5 bases). CDR1 LNHDA and CDR2 SQIVND come from the germline V gene (reference sequence). This CDR3 has 13 amino acids. Trimming left V 1 base short and J 4 bases short, with 7 bases between. The CDR3: CASSIGGGTEAFF. As DNA, the CDR3 is TGTGCCAGTAGTATAGGGGGGGGCACTGAAGCTTTCTTT.

J is TRBJ2-3 and V is TRBV9, with 15 bases lining up with TRBD2. With V trimmed by 1 base and J by 4 bases, 4 bases remained unmatched. CDR1 is SGDLS, CDR2 YYNGEE, per germline. This CDR3 comprises 17 residues. CDR3 in amino acids: CASSVQGTSGGPDTQYF. CDR3 nucleotide sequence: TGTGCCAGCAGCGTACAAGGGACTAGCGGGGGGCCAGATACGCAGTATTTT.

CDR3 nucleotide sequence: TGCGCCAGCAGCTCCCGAACAGGGTCTTTACTCTTCTCTGGGGCCAACGTCCTGACTTTC. Its translation is CASSSRTGSLLFSGANVLTF. This chain links TRBV5-1 with TRBJ2-6; possibly TRBD1 for D (6 bases). V gave up 3 bases and J gave up 0 bases, with 22 bases separating them. CDR1 and CDR2 from the germline V gene are SGHRS and YFSETQ. This CDR3 comprises 20 residues.

Comment on this clone: The same CDR3 is also encoded by other DNA sequences in this sample. This chain joins TRBV30 and TRBJ2-7, with unresolved D. V lost 2 bases and J 6 bases, leaving 8 bases between the germline ends. The CDR3 runs 11 residues. Germline V CDR1 and CDR2: GTSNPN, SVGIG (reference sequence). For the CDR3, the DNA is TGTGCCTGGAGTTTCGGCGGCGAGCAGTACTTC. This translates into CAWSFGGEQYF.

This rearrangement joins TRBV25-1 to TRBJ2-5, with 7 bases aligning to TRBD1. TRBJ2-7 explains the end of the DNA better; the J call may be wrong. The CDR3 spans 14 residues. Germline values: CDR1 MGHDK, CDR2 SYGVNS. CDR3 DNA sequence: TGTGCCAGCAGCCAAGGACAGGTTGCCTACGAGCAGTACTTC. The encoded protein is CASSQGQVAYEQYF.

The chain is built from TRBV12-5 and TRBJ1-3, with 9 nucleotides matching TRBD1. Germline CDR1 reads LGHNT; CDR2 reads FRNRAP. V lost 4 bases to trimming and J lost 4 bases; unmatched junction nucleotides: 5. The CDR3 is 15 residues long. The CDR3 nucleotides read TGTGCTAGTGGTTCGGGACAGGGAGGAGGAAACACCATATATTTT. Translated: CASGSGQGGGNTIYF. Filled out from reference TRBV12-5 and TRBJ1-3, the complete variable domain reads DARVTQTPRHKVTEMGQEVTMRCQPILGHNTVFWYRQTMMQGLELLAYFRNRAPLDDSGMPKDRFSAEMPDATLATLKIQPSEPRDSAVYFCASGSGQGGGNTIYFGEGSWLTVV.

This clone showed up just once. The gene calls are TRBV5-1 and TRBJ2-1; 8 bases match TRBD1. The CDR3 covers 14 residues. Losses at the gene ends were 4 bases for V and 8 bases for J; bases not matched to a gene: 8. In germline, CDR1 is SGHRS, CDR2 YFSETQ. The CDR3 DNA is TGCGCCAGCAGCCCAGGACAGGGTCCCGATGAGCAGTTCTTC. This gives the protein CASSPGQGPDEQFF.